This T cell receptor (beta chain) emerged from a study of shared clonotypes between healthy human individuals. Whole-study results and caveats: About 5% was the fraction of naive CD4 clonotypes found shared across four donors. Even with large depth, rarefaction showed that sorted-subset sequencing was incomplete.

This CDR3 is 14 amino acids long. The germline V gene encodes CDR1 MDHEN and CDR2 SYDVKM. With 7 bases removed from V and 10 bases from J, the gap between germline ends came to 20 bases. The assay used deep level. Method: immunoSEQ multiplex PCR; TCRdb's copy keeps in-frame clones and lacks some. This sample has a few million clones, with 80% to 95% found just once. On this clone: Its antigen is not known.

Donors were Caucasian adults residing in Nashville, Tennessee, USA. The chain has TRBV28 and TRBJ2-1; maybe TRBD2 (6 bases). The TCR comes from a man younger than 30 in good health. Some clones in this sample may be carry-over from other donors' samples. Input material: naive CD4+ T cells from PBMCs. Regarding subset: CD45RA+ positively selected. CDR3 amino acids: CASNPGTGNLEQFF. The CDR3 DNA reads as TGTGCCAGCAACCCGGGGACTGGGAATCTGGAGCAGTTCTTC.